This TCR beta chain comes out of a study of cytomegalovirus exposure and HLA in healthy donors. Study-level points and caveats: Several of the most significant clusters appeared, in a later analysis, to be linked to common viral pathogens.

Worth noting for this clone: Its antigen remains unknown.

The PCR was carried out with 60 Vbeta primers and 13 Jbeta primers. Method: immunoSEQ multiplex PCR; TCRdb's copy keeps in-frame clones and lacks some. The data hold around 150,000 clones, with approximately 77% observed a single time. Sequenced material: PBMCs. This TCR came from a male donor in good health and CMV-seropositive.

The CDR3: CASSPQGARMNTEAFF. The CDR3 DNA sequence: TGTGCCAGCAGCCCCCAAGGGGCACGTATGAACACTGAAGCTTTCTTT. The chain uses TRBV14 and TRBJ1-1; TRBD1 is a possible D gene (5 bases). This CDR3 contains 16 residues. With 4 bases removed from V and 0 bases from J, the gap between germline ends came to 15 bases. Germline V gene lookup returns CDR1 SGHDN and CDR2 FVKESK.